The 5 T cell receptor beta chains presented below share a single source sample, sequenced in a study of T cells in Graves' hyperthyroidism and ophthalmopathy (dated by TCRdb to between 2018 and 2021). Receptor amplification or capture employed multiplex PCR. The listed sequencing device is Illumina HiSeq 2000. The TCR beta CDR3 regions were amplified from RNA transcripts. The first round of RT-PCR for the TCR CDR3 was performed with the HTBI primer set and the Qiagen OneStep RT-PCR kit. The public sequencing data were trimmed at Q25 with fastp and processed into clonotypes with MiXCR by TCRdb, which kept only in-frame beta chains. Identical CDR3 protein sequences are pooled into one entry, listed with their most common genes and DNA. This sample has 500,000 to 650,000 distinct CDR3 sequences in its table, and 13% to 15% of those were observed once. Around 14% of the sample belongs to the ten largest clones.

Sequencing input: blood. These receptors came from a woman in her thirties or forties with Graves' hyperthyroidism.

This clonotype has only a few counts. This chain links TRBV6-5 with TRBJ1-1; a weak D match, TRBD1 (5 bases). Trimming stripped 2 bases from V and 4 bases from J, with 11 bases between. Per the germline V gene, CDR1 is MNHEY and CDR2 is SVGAGI. The CDR3 runs to 14 residues. The CDR3 sequence is CASSYGRGFTEAFF. The CDR3 coding sequence is TGTGCCAGCAGTTACGGGAGGGGCTTCACTGAAGCTTTCTTT.

This rearrangement joins TRBV7-9 to TRBJ2-1; TRBD2 agrees at 10 bases. V lost 2 bases and J lost 4; bases outside the gene matches: 5. The CDR3 length is 16 residues. Germline V CDR1 and CDR2: SEHNR, FQNEAQ (reference sequence). CDR3 DNA sequence: TGTGCCAGCAGCTTACTACCTAGCGGGAGTTACAATGAGCAGTTCTTC. Translation: CASSLLPSGSYNEQFF.

This clonotype was observed a handful of times. The chain combines TRBV27 with TRBJ2-7, with 7 bases identical to TRBD1. V was pared by 3 bases and J by 4 bases, with 6 bases of the junction left unmatched. CDR1 MNHEY and CDR2 SMNVEV come from the germline V gene (reference sequence). This CDR3 is built from 14 residues. CDR3 DNA sequence: TGTGCCAGCAGTTTTAAGGGGGCTTATTACGAGCAGTACTTC. Protein product: CASSFKGAYYEQYF.

This clonotype was seen repeatedly, ten times or more. This chain connects TRBV20-1 to TRBJ1-1, with D possibly TRBD1 on 6 matching bases. This CDR3 comprises 12 residues. V was shortened by 0 bases and J by 10 bases, with 12 bases between the two germline ends. Germline lookup yields CDR1 DFQATT and CDR2 SNEGSKA (reference sequence). DNA of the CDR3: TGCAGTGCTAGAGATCAGGGGTATTTAGCTTTCTTT. Translated, it gives CSARDQGYLAFF.

This rearrangement joins TRBV30 to TRBJ1-1; tentative D call: TRBD1 (5 bases). CDR3 length: 12 residues. The V gene's germline CDR1 is GTSNPN and CDR2 SVGIG (reference sequence). Trimming shortened V by 1 base and J by 7 bases, and 10 bases separated the two germline ends. The CDR3 DNA reads TGTGCCTGGAGTGGGGGGGAGGGTGAAGCTTTCTTT. It encodes CAWSGGEGEAFF.